The entry below gives a single TCR beta chain sequence along with its context. This clonotype was detected many times. Which antigen it targets is not known. Per-base qualities were not stored, and no clone one base away is much larger. Sequencing was performed on an Illumina HiSeq 2500. First-strand cDNA was synthesized with Superscript III and a set of TRAV- and TRBV-specific primers, covering both TCRalpha and TCRbeta chains. TCRs were amplified with Phusion for roughly 20 PCR cycles, with a constant-region primer paired with the adapter attached to the V primers. Amplification of the isolated mRNA was done with the MessageAmp II aRNA Amplification Kit, which involved a roughly 15-hour in vitro transcription at 37 degrees C. The Dynabeads mRNA DIRECT Purification Kit was used to isolate the mRNA for TCR sequencing. Indexed Illumina adapters were added in a second Phusion PCR of approximately 25 cycles, after which AMPure XP beads were used to purify the products. For the original study's pipeline: Custom Perl scripts were used to pool TCR sequences that encoded the same protein, to remove out-of-frame sequences, and to calculate the abundance of each clonotype. The analysis excluded TCR sequences that were supported by just one read. Shannon entropy, Gini index, clonality, richness, and the frequency of TCRs shared between repertoires were included as repertoire metrics. TCRdb took the public reads, trimmed them with fastp at Q25, ran MiXCR for clone calling and kept in-frame beta chains. Each CDR3 protein gets just one entry, which takes the most common genes and DNA from the rows behind it. The V and J calls and clone size are TCRdb's, not the authors'. The sample table records tens of thousands of distinct CDR3 sequences; 18% of these occur just once. The top ten constitute less than 3% of the sample.

This entry is derived from a study of low-dose radiotherapy and immunotherapy resistance in tumors (dated by TCRdb to 2022 to 2024). Regarding the complete study: In Cohort 1, 0.5 Gy per fraction was delivered every 2 weeks, and a total PTV dose of 6.5 Gy was prescribed. Patients were given nivolumab as a 240 mg flat dose every two weeks and ipilimumab at 1 mg/kg every six weeks, with both drugs delivered intravenously. Patients took aspirin 300 mg orally once daily for four cycles, starting on cycle 1 day 1. For Cohort 2, the dose was 1 Gy per fraction given every two weeks, adding up to 13 Gy in total across 26 weeks. The translational analysis covered eight patients: three from the first dose cohort and the first five from the second dose cohort. Randomization of trial participants into treatment groups was not performed. Cyclophosphamide 200 mg/m2 was administered intravenously every two weeks, one day before each radiation and immunotherapy administration.

V loses 0 bases, J loses 6 bases, and the germline ends lie 14 bases apart. Reading from cysteine to phenylalanine, the CDR3 counts 15 amino acids. CDR3 DNA only is kept here, 45 bases in frame from base 1. Reading the germline V gene gives CDR1 MNHEY and CDR2 SVGEGT. The time point label for this specimen denotes: before trial treatment. Donors were enrolled in RACIN, a single-arm phase I dose-escalation trial in which nivolumab, ipilimumab, aspirin, low-dose cyclophosphamide and low-dose radiotherapy were combined. Eligible patients had advanced, TIL-negative solid tumors. The sequence joins TRBV6-2 or TRBV6-3 to TRBJ1-2; a weak D assignment points to TRBD1 (5 bases agree). This TCR was sampled from a male donor with prostate cancer. The sample was PBMCs, taken before treatment. DNA sequence: TGTGCCAGCAGTTACTCGATGGCAGGGATACATGGCTACACCTTC. It encodes CASSYSMAGIHGYTF.